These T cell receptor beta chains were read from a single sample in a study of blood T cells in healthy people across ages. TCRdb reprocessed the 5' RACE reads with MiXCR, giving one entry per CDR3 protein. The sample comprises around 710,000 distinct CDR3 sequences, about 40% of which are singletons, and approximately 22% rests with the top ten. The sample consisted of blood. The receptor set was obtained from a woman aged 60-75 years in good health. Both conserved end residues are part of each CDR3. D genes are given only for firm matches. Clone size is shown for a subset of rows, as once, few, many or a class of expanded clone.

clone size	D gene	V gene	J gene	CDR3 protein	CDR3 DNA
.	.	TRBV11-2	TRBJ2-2	CASSGTAGNTGELFF	TGTGCCAGCAGCGGAACTGCAGGGAACACCGGGGAGCTGTTTTTT
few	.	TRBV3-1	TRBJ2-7	CASSQGLVGNYEQYF	TGTGCCAGCAGCCAAGGTTTAGTAGGGAACTACGAGCAGTACTTC
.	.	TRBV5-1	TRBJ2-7	CASSFSLENEQYF	TGCGCCAGCAGCTTTAGTTTGGAGAACGAGCAGTACTTC
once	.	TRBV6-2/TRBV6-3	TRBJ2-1	CASSDVGPADEQFF	TGTGCCAGCAGTGACGTTGGCCCGGCCGATGAGCAGTTCTTC
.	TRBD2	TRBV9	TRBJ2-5	CASATGTSTAVEVKYF	TGTGCCAGCGCGACCGGGACTAGCACTGCCGTGGAGGTTAAGTACTTC
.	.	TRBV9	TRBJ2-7	CASSVAPTHEQYF	TGTGCCAGCAGCGTAGCGCCGACGCACGAGCAGTACTTC
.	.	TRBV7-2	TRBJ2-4	CASSFGQNIQYF	TGTGCCAGCAGCTTCGGGCAAAACATTCAGTACTTC
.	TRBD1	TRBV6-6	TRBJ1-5	CASSSRHRGDQPQHF	TGTGCCAGCAGTTCCAGACACAGGGGAGATCAGCCCCAGCATTTT
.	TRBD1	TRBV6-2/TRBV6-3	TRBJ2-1	CASSWTNRGKTRDEQFF	TGTGCCAGCAGCTGGACGAACAGGGGGAAAACCAGGGATGAGCAGTTCTTC
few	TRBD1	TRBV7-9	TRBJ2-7	CASSLVAGTGGYEQYF	TGTGCCAGCAGCTTAGTAGCGGGGACAGGGGGGTACGAGCAGTACTTC
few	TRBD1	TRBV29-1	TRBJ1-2	CSVGQGISSGYTF	TGCAGCGTGGGACAGGGAATTTCAAGTGGCTACACCTTC
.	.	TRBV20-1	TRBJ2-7	CSASRREQYF	TGCAGTGCCTCCCGTAGGGAGCAGTACTTC
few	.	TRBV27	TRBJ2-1	CASSTLKGPYNEQFF	TGTGCCAGCAGTACTCTCAAAGGGCCCTACAATGAGCAGTTCTTC
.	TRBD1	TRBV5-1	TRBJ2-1	CASSSGQGAVNERFF	TGCGCCAGCAGCTCCGGACAGGGGGCGGTCAATGAGCGGTTCTTC
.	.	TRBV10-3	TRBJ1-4	CATRTVDSTNEKLFF	TGTGCCACGAGGACGGTGGATTCAACTAATGAAAAACTGTTTTTT
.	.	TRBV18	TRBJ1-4	CASSGIADEKLFF	TGTGCCAGCTCCGGGATCGCCGATGAAAAACTGTTTTTT
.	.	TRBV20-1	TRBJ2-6	CSATGAGSGANVLTF	TGCAGTGCTACAGGAGCGGGCTCTGGGGCCAACGTCCTGACTTTC
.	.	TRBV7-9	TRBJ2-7	CASSVAPAGDEQYF	TGTGCCAGCAGCGTAGCGCCTGCCGGAGACGAGCAGTACTTC
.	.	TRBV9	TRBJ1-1	CASSPSPYSGDAFF	TGTGCCAGCAGCCCCTCCCCCTACAGCGGGGATGCTTTCTTT
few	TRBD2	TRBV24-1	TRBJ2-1	CATSDYTSGSEQFF	TGTGCCACCAGTGACTATACTAGCGGGTCGGAGCAGTTCTTC
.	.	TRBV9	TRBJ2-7	CASSVGQSNYEQYF	TGTGCCAGCAGCGTAGGCCAGAGTAACTACGAGCAGTACTTC
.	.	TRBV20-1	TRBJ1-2	CSARQDGNYGYTF	TGCAGTGCTAGACAAGACGGTAACTATGGCTACACCTTC
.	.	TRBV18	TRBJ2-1	CASSPAFNEQSF	TGTGCCAGCTCACCCGCATTCAATGAGCAGTCCTTC
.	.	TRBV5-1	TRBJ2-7	CASSSAATYAYEQYF	TGCGCCAGCAGCTCGGCAGCAACTTATGCCTACGAGCAGTACTTC
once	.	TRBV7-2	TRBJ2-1	CASSLVGNERFF	TGTGCCAGCAGCTTAGTTGGCAATGAGCGGTTCTTC
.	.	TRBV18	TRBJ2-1	CASSPENNEQFF	TGTGCCAGCTCACCGGAGAACAATGAGCAGTTCTTC
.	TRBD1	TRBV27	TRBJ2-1	CASSLSGQGFDEQFF	TGTGCCAGCAGTTTATCGGGACAGGGGTTCGATGAGCAGTTCTTC
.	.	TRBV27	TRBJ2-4	CANSLSLASKNIQYF	TGTGCCAACAGTTTATCATTAGCCTCCAAAAACATTCAGTACTTC
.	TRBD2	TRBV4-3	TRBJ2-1	CASSQVATSGYNEQFF	TGCGCCAGCAGCCAAGTGGCTACTAGCGGCTACAATGAGCAGTTCTTC
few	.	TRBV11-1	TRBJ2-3	CASRLNSSTQYF	TGTGCCAGCAGACTCAACAGTAGCACGCAGTATTTT
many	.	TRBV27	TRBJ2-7	CASSPDLYEQYF	TGTGCCAGCAGTCCGGACTTATACGAGCAGTACTTC
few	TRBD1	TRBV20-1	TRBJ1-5	CSDMGQGDQPQHF	TGCAGTGACATGGGACAGGGAGATCAGCCCCAGCATTTT
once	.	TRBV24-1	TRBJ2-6	CATSPNYGANVLTF	TGTGCCACCAGCCCGAATTACGGGGCCAACGTCCTGACTTTC
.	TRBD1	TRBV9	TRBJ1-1	CASSEGDRGTEAFF	TGTGCCAGCAGCGAAGGCGACAGGGGCACTGAAGCTTTCTTT
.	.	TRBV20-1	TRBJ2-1	CSAMNGTYNEQFF	TGCAGTGCTATGAACGGGACCTACAATGAGCAGTTCTTC
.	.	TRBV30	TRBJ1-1	CACALWGDTEAFF	TGTGCCTGCGCCCTATGGGGGGACACTGAAGCTTTCTTT
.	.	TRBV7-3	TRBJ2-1	CASNLNPGALNERFF	TGTGCCAGCAACTTAAACCCGGGAGCATTAAATGAGCGGTTCTTC
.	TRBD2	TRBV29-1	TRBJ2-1	CSVGTSGKGEQFF	TGCAGCGTTGGGACTAGCGGGAAGGGTGAGCAGTTCTTC
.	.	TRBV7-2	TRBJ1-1	CASSFLGVGTEAFF	TGTGCCAGCAGCTTCCTAGGGGTAGGGACTGAAGCTTTCTTT
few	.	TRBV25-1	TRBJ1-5	CASSEHRDNQPQHF	TGTGCCAGCAGTGAACACAGGGATAATCAGCCCCAGCATTTT
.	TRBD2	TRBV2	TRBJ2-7	CASGDPAGTAYEQYF	TGTGCCAGCGGTGACCCAGCGGGGACCGCTTACGAGCAGTACTTC
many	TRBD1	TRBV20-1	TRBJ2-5	CSARRTGRETQYF	TGCAGTGCTAGACGGACAGGGCGGGAGACCCAGTACTTC
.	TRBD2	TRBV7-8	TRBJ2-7	CASSLGSPSGNTYEQYF	TGTGCCAGCAGCTTAGGAAGCCCTAGCGGAAATACCTACGAGCAGTACTTC